This T cell receptor (beta chain) is drawn from a study of blood T cell repertoires in COVID-19. CDR3 length: 18 residues. Looked up from germline, CDR1 is MGHRA and CDR2 is YSYEKL. After removal of 0 bases from V and 1 base from J, the junction contained 9 bases not matched to a gene. Produced via immunoSEQ multiplex PCR; TCRdb's table is partial and in-frame only. The table has some 300,000 clones, 85% to 90% seen once. Sequencing was performed on peripheral blood. This chain joins TRBV4-1 and TRBJ2-7; 10 bases fit TRBD2. The source is a woman in her fifties or sixties with COVID-19, enrolled during active disease. CDR3 sequence reads: CASSQDDGGTSVSYEQYF. DNA for the CDR3: TGCGCCAGCAGCCAAGATGATGGCGGGACTAGCGTTTCCTACGAGCAGTACTTC.